This T cell receptor (beta chain) was found in a study of response to subunit inactivated influenza vaccine. Study outcomes and limitations: The authors offered the suggestion that each seasonal influenza vaccination recruits few new T cells.

Each CDR3 protein is one row after TCRdb ran MiXCR on the RT-PCR reads. The sample has 750,000 to 850,000 distinct CDR3 sequences, less than 20% seen once. This clonotype was seen repeatedly, ten times or more. Its antigen is as yet unknown. At one boundary the junction diverges from the germline segment, which might be a read error. Germline V gene sequence: CDR1 SGHTA, CDR2 FQGNSA. CDR3 length: 14 residues. The gene calls are TRBV7-2 and TRBJ2-1; perhaps TRBD2 as D (6 bases). The TCR comes from a man aged 45 to 65 who received an inactivated influenza vaccine. The source material was PBMCs from blood, sampled 5 to 6 days after vaccination. Here the CDR3 DNA reads TGTGCCAGCAGTTTAGTTGGAGGGGACAATGAGCAGTTCTTC. Residues: CASSLVGGDNEQFF.